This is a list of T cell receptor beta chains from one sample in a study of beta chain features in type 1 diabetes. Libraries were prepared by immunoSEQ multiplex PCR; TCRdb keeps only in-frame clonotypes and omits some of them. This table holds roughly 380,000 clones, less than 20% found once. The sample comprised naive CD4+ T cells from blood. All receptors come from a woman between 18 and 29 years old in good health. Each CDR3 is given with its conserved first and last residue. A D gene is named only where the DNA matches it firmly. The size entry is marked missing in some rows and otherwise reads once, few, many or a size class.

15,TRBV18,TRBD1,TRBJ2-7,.,CASSPLGQGAYEQYF,TGTGCCAGCTCACCCCTAGGACAGGGGGCCTATGAGCAGTACTTC
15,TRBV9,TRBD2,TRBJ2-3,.,CASSVTSGLWDTQYF,TGTGCCAGCAGCGTGACTAGCGGCCTTTGGGATACGCAGTATTTT
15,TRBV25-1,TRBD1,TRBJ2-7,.,CASSEYTGAIYEQYF,TGTGCCAGCAGTGAATATACAGGGGCGATCTACGAGCAGTACTTC
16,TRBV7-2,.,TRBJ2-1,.,CASSPYLVSSYNEQFF,TGTGCCAGCAGCCCTTATCTGGTGAGCTCCTACAATGAGCAGTTCTTC
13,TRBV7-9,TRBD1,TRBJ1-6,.,CASSQRTGEPLHF,TGTGCCAGCAGCCAAAGGACAGGGGAACCCCTCCACTTT
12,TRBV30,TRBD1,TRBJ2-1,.,CAWSPTGDEQFF,TGTGCCTGGAGCCCGACAGGGGATGAGCAGTTCTTC
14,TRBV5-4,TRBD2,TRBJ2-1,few,CASSWTSAYNEQFF,TGTGCCAGCAGCTGGACTAGCGCATACAATGAGCAGTTCTTC
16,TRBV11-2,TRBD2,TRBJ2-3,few,CASSLEGLAGADTQYF,TGTGCCAGCAGCTTAGAGGGACTAGCGGGAGCAGATACGCAGTATTTT
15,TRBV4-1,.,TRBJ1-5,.,CASSQISYSNQPQHF,TGCGCCAGCAGCCAAATTTCGTATAGCAATCAGCCCCAGCATTTT
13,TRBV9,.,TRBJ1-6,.,CASSPDGISPLHF,TGTGCCAGCAGCCCCGACGGGATTTCACCCCTCCACTTT
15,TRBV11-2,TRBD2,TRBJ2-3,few,CASSLGLAGRDTQYF,TGTGCCAGCAGCCTGGGACTAGCGGGGAGAGATACGCAGTATTTT
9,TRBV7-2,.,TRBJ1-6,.,CASSFHLHF,TGTGCCAGCAGCTTCCACCTCCACTTT
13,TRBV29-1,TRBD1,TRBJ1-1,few,CSVADRTFAEAFF,TGCAGCGTTGCGGACAGGACGTTCGCTGAAGCTTTCTTT
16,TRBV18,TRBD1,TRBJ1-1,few,CASSRNSQGANTEAFF,TGTGCCAGCTCACGGAATAGCCAGGGGGCGAACACTGAAGCTTTCTTT
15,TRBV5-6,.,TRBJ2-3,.,CASSLEGPRGLSQYF,TGTGCCAGCAGCTTGGAAGGGCCTCGGGGGTTATCGCAGTATTTT
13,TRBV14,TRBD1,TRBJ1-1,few,CASSRTGGTEAFF,TGTGCCAGCAGCCGCACAGGGGGGACTGAAGCTTTCTTT
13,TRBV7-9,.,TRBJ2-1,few,CASSSRTGNEQFF,TGTGCCAGCAGCTCTCGGACTGGGAATGAGCAGTTCTTC
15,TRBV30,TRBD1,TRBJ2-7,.,CAWSFRTGGIYEQYF,TGTGCCTGGAGCTTCAGGACAGGGGGCATCTACGAGCAGTACTTC
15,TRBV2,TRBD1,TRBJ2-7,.,CASSETGTGLSEQYF,TGTGCCAGCAGTGAAACCGGGACAGGGTTGTCCGAGCAGTACTTC
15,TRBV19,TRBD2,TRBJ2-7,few,CASSPRLAGFYEQYF,TGTGCCAGTAGTCCTCGACTAGCGGGGTTTTACGAGCAGTACTTC
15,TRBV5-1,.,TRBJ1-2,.,CASSLGQSDYYGYTF,TGCGCCAGCAGCTTGGGACAGTCCGATTACTATGGCTACACCTTC
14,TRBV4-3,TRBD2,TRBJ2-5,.,CASSPGTTKETQYF,TGCGCCAGCAGCCCCGGGACTACCAAAGAGACCCAGTACTTC
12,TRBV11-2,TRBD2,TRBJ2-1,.,CASGREVNEQFF,TGTGCCAGCGGGCGGGAGGTCAATGAGCAGTTCTTC
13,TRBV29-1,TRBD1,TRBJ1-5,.,CSGRTGHNQPQHF,TGCAGCGGTCGGACAGGGCACAATCAGCCCCAGCATTTT
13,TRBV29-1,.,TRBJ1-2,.,CSVDRWQTAGYTF,TGCAGCGTTGACCGATGGCAGACAGCCGGCTACACCTTC
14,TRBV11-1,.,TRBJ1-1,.,CASSSRTVNTEAFF,TGTGCCAGCAGCTCCCGGACAGTGAACACTGAAGCTTTCTTT
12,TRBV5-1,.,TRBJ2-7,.,CASSGSVYEQYF,TGCGCCAGCAGCGGGAGCGTCTACGAGCAGTACTTC
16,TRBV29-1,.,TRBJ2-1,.,CSVDWTVASSYNEQFF,TGCAGCGTTGACTGGACAGTCGCAAGCTCCTACAATGAGCAGTTCTTC
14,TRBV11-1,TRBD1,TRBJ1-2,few,CASSPGQGKYGYTF,TGTGCCAGCAGCCCGGGACAGGGAAAGTATGGCTACACCTTC
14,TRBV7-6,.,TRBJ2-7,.,CASSLDLSPREQYF,TGTGCCAGCAGCTTAGATTTGTCACCGAGGGAGCAGTACTTC
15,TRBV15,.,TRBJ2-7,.,CATSRDQKGPWEQYF,TGTGCCACCAGCAGAGACCAGAAGGGGCCATGGGAGCAGTACTTC
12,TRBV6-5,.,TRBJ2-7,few,CASTDVRAEQYF,TGTGCCAGCACCGACGTCAGGGCCGAGCAGTACTTC
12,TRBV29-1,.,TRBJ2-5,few,CSVPLPMGAQYF,TGCAGCGTTCCCCTACCGATGGGAGCCCAGTACTTC
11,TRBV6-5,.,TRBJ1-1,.,CASNDAREAFF,TGTGCCAGCAACGACGCCCGGGAGGCTTTCTTT
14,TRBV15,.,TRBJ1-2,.,CATSRDRGNYGYTF,TGTGCCACCAGCAGAGATAGGGGGAACTATGGCTACACCTTC
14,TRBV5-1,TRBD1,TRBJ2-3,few,CASTLSGGIDTQYF,TGCGCCAGCACCCTGTCAGGGGGAATAGATACGCAGTATTTT
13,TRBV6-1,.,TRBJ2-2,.,CASSPLGSGELFF,TGTGCCAGCAGTCCGCTGGGCTCGGGGGAGCTGTTTTTT